This entry describes one T cell receptor beta chain. This sample is drawn from a study of TIL therapy for anti-PD-1-resistant metastatic lung cancer. Study-wide background: Tumor harvest preceded PD-1/PD-L1 blockade, followed by nivolumab treatment.

Time point indicated: pre-treatment sample, taken before nivolumab and TIL therapy. The immunoSEQ assay was v3. Produced via immunoSEQ multiplex PCR; TCRdb's table is partial and in-frame only. The table lists about 50,000 clones, 79% of them singletons, with around 4.8% in the top ten. This CDR3 is 16 amino acids long. CDR1 is LGHNA, CDR2 YNFKEQ, per germline. V gave up 0 bases and J gave up 5 bases; unmatched junction bases: 4. The source is a woman aged 25-85 years with non-small cell lung cancer. The sequencing here drew on blood, taken at baseline. The chain has TRBV4-2 and TRBJ2-2; TRBD2 agrees at 9 bases. CDR3 in amino acids: CASSQETSGATGELFF. CDR3 in DNA: TGTGCCAGCAGCCAAGAGACTAGCGGAGCTACCGGGGAGCTGTTTTTT.